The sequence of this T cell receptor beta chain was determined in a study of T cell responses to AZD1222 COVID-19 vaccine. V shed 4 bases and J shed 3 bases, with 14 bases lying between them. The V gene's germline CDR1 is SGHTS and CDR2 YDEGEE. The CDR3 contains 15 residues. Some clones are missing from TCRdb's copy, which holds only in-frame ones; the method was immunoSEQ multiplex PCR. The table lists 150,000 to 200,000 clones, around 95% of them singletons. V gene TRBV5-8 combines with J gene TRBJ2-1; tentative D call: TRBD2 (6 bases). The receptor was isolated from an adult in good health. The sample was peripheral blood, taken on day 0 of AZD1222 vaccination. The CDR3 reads CASSAGLRGYNEQFF. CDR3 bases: TGTGCCAGCAGCGCCGGGCTGCGGGGCTACAATGAGCAGTTCTTC.